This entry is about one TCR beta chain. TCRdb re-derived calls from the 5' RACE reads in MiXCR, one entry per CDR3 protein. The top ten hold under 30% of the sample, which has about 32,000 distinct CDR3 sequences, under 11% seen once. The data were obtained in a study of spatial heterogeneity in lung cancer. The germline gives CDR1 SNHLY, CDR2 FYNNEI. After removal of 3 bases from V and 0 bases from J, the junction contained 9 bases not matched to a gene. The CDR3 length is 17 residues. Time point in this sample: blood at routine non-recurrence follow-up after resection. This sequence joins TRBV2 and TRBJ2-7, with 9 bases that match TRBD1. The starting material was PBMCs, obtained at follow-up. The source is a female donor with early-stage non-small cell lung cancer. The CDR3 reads CASSDAPGTGRSYEQYF. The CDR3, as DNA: TGTGCCAGCAGTGACGCGCCAGGGACAGGGCGCTCCTACGAGCAGTACTTC. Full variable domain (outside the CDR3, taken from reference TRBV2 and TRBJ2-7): EPEVTQTPSHQVTQMGQEVILRCVPISNHLYFYWYRQILGQKVEFLVSFYNNEISEKSEIFDDQFSVERPDGSNFTLKIRSTKLEDSAMYFCASSDAPGTGRSYEQYFGPGTRLTVT.